This passage covers 31 T cell receptor beta chains from one sample sequenced in a study of T cell repertoires in cytomegalovirus infection. Each CDR3 protein is one row after TCRdb ran MiXCR on the reads. The sample lists under 200,000 distinct CDR3 sequences, more than 15% seen once, with over 15% in the top ten. The specimen was CD8+ T cells from PBMCs. The source is a human donor in good health (CMV status not recorded). Some clones in this sample may be carry-over from other donors' samples.

This clonotype was counted at least ten times. The rearrangement links TRBV2 to TRBJ2-7; D perhaps matches TRBD1 (6 bases). This CDR3 has 12 amino acids. V gave up 7 bases and J gave up 4 bases, with 11 bases separating them. Germline-derived CDR1 and CDR2 are SNHLY and FYNNEI. CDR3 DNA: TGTGCCAGCAAGGGGACATGGTACGAGCAGTACTTC. Its translation: CASKGTWYEQYF.

This clonotype was picked up a small number of times. The chain links TRBV28 to TRBJ1-1, with 8 bases lining up with TRBD1. The germline gives CDR1 MDHEN, CDR2 SYDVKM. V trimming: 8 bases; J trimming: 4 bases; junction bases outside the gene matches: 3. This CDR3 has 12 amino acids. CDR3 coding DNA: TGTGCCAGCCAAGACAGGGGCACTGAAGCTTTCTTT. This encodes CASQDRGTEAFF.

This clonotype appeared a few times. This chain uses TRBV7-9 with TRBJ2-6; 10 nucleotides align to TRBD2. CDR3 size: 18 residues. Germline V lookup: CDR1 SEHNR, CDR2 FQNEAQ (reference sequence). V gave up 3 bases and J gave up 4 bases; unmatched junction bases: 9. The CDR3 coding sequence is TGTGCCAGCAGCTTTAGGCTAGCGGGAGCGAGCGGGGCCAACGTCCTGACTTTC. Translated: CASSFRLAGASGANVLTF.

The chain employs TRBV7-8 and TRBJ2-5, with unresolved D. Deletions cut 1 base from V and 4 bases from J, with 10 bases between. The germline V gene encodes CDR1 SGHVS and CDR2 FQNEAQ. The CDR3 totals 14 residues. CDR3 DNA: TGTGCCAGCAGCTTAGTTATGTTCCGAGAGACCCAGTACTTC. Its translation is CASSLVMFRETQYF.

This sequence joins TRBV29-1 and TRBJ2-1, with TRBD2 identical over 10 bases. V gave up 0 bases and J gave up 1 base; unmatched junction bases: 15. The CDR3 is made up of 20 amino acids. The germline CDR1 and CDR2 sequences are SQVTM and ANQGSEA. CDR3 region: CSVEEWTSGPNGASYNEQFF. CDR3 bases: TGCAGCGTTGAAGAATGGACTAGCGGACCCAACGGGGCTTCCTACAATGAGCAGTTCTTC.

V and J are TRBV28 and TRBJ1-2; the D is unclear. V lost 9 bases and J 4 bases, leaving 15 bases between the germline ends. This CDR3 comprises 13 residues. Germline values: CDR1 MDHEN, CDR2 SYDVKM. CDR3 amino acids: CASSPTEFYGYTF. The CDR3 DNA is TGTGCCAGTAGTCCCACCGAGTTCTATGGCTACACCTTC.

The chain employs TRBV7-9 and TRBJ1-2; D is unresolved. Germline CDR1 is SEHNR and CDR2 is FQNEAQ (reference sequence). The CDR3 contains 14 residues. V was shortened by 5 bases and J by 2 bases, with 12 bases between the two germline ends. CDR3: CASSDLSSNYGYTF. For the CDR3, the DNA is TGTGCCAGCAGCGACCTAAGCTCCAACTATGGCTACACCTTC.

The V gene is TRBV7-2, the J gene TRBJ1-1; tentative D call: TRBD1 (5 bases). CDR1 SGHTA and CDR2 FQGNSA come from the germline V gene. The CDR3 covers 14 residues. Trimming cost V 7 bases and J 4 bases, with 16 bases left between them. The DNA for the CDR3 is TGTGCCAGCAACTTGGACGGCCAGGGCACTGAAGCTTTCTTT. Protein sequence: CASNLDGQGTEAFF.

There are a few counts of this clonotype. This chain links TRBV20-1 with TRBJ2-7, with unresolved D. CDR1 and CDR2 from the germline V gene are DFQATT and SNEGSKA (reference sequence). V was shortened by 2 bases and J by 2 bases, with 10 bases between the two germline ends. CDR3 length equals 13 residues. As DNA, the CDR3 is TGCAGTGCTAGATACGGGTCTACCTACGAGCAGTACTTC. Its protein product is CSARYGSTYEQYF.

This clonotype was counted a single time. Compared with germline, one end of the junction differs, possibly owing to a read error. This chain connects TRBV9 to TRBJ2-4, with D tentatively TRBD2 (5 bases). The CDR3 extends over 15 amino acids. Germline lookup yields CDR1 SGDLS and CDR2 YYNGEE. The CDR3 DNA reads TGTGCCAGCAGCGTAGCCGGGGAATCCAAAAACAGTCAGTACTTC. Encoded protein: CASSVAGESKNSQYF. The full variable domain, rest sourced from reference TRBV9 and TRBJ2-4, is DSGVTQTPKHLITATGQRVTLRCSPRSGDLSVYWYQQSLDQGLQFLIQYYNGEERAKGNILERFSAQQFPDLHSELNLSSLELGDSALYFCASSVAGESKNSQYFGAGTRLSVL.

This clonotype was seen a few times. The CDR3 is CASSVKQWDEKLFF. The CDR3 region has the DNA TGTGCCAGCAGCGTAAAACAGTGGGATGAAAAACTGTTTTTT. This chain connects TRBV9 to TRBJ1-4; D is undetermined. Germline V gene lookup returns CDR1 SGDLS and CDR2 YYNGEE. This CDR3 has 14 residues. Trimming shortened V by 1 base and J by 6 bases, and 10 bases separated the two germline ends.

The CDR3 region is CASSFEADASGFYGYTF. The DNA for the CDR3 is TGTGCCAGTAGTTTCGAGGCAGATGCTTCGGGATTTTATGGCTACACCTTC. The chain uses TRBV19 and TRBJ1-2; D remains unclear. The CDR3 length is 17 residues. Per germline, CDR1 LNHDA and CDR2 SQIVND (reference sequence). Deletions cut 5 bases from V and 5 bases from J, with 24 bases between.

In its sample, this clonotype was seen a few times. The V gene is TRBV7-6, the J gene TRBJ2-1; TRBD2 agrees at 7 bases. This CDR3 comprises 16 residues. The germline V gene encodes CDR1 SGHVS and CDR2 FNYEAQ. With 1 base clipped from V and 0 bases from J, the junction kept 3 bases outside the gene matches. The CDR3 region is CASSLVGGSSYNEQFF. DNA for the CDR3: TGTGCCAGCAGCTTAGTTGGCGGGAGCTCCTACAATGAGCAGTTCTTC.

The J gene is TRBJ2-1, the V gene TRBV19; 7 nucleotides line up with TRBD2. The V and J ends lost 3 bases and 8 bases, in that order; junction bases with no gene match: 10. The CDR3 consists of 15 residues. Germline assignment: CDR1 LNHDA and CDR2 SQIVND (reference sequence). The CDR3 bases are TGTGCCAGTAGTATGCAAGCGGGGTGGCCAGATGAGCAGTTCTTC. Its translation: CASSMQAGWPDEQFF.

A few counts support this clonotype. This rearrangement joins TRBV7-8 to TRBJ2-7; 9 bases map to TRBD2. The CDR3 length is 14 residues. In germline, CDR1 is SGHVS, CDR2 FQNEAQ. With V trimmed by 4 bases and J by 5 bases, 6 bases remained unmatched. The CDR3 protein is CASSSLAGEDEQYF. The CDR3, as DNA: TGTGCCAGCAGCTCCTTAGCGGGGGAGGACGAGCAGTACTTC.

In its sample, this clonotype was seen a few times. This rearrangement joins TRBV6-2 or TRBV6-3 to TRBJ1-2, with 7 bases lining up with TRBD1. The CDR3 has 11 residues. The V segment lost 2 bases and the J segment 13 bases; nucleotides outside the gene matches: 4. CDR1 MNHEY and CDR2 SVGEGT come from the germline V gene. The CDR3 nucleotides are TGTGCCAGCAGTTACCCGGGACAGACCACCTTC. The encoded protein is CASSYPGQTTF.

The chain couples TRBV6-2 or TRBV6-3 to TRBJ2-5; D ambiguous. Trimming stripped 6 bases from V and 2 bases from J, with 13 bases between. Germline CDR1 reads MNHEY; CDR2 reads SVGEGT. The CDR3 spans 14 residues. The CDR3 protein is CASSTKRWQETQYF. CDR3 sequence (DNA): TGTGCCAGCAGCACGAAAAGATGGCAAGAGACCCAGTACTTC.

By sample share, this clonotype is large. CDR3 coding DNA: TGTGCCAGCAGCTTAAATAAGCGGGAGCGCAATGAGCAGTTCTTC. Translated, it gives CASSLNKRERNEQFF. This chain uses TRBV7-2 with TRBJ2-1; 8 nucleotides align to TRBD2. V lost 2 bases to trimming and J lost 6 bases; unmatched junction nucleotides: 6. The CDR3 loop spans 15 amino acids. CDR1 is SGHTA and CDR2 is FQGNSA in the germline V gene.

The chain is built from TRBV28 and TRBJ2-1; D not certain. V was shortened by 6 bases and J by 10 bases, with 13 bases between the two germline ends. Germline V CDR1 and CDR2: MDHEN, SYDVKM. The CDR3 contains 12 residues. The CDR3 DNA is TGTGCCAGCAGCCGGCCGCTTGAGGAGCAGTTCTTC. As protein: CASSRPLEEQFF.

This sequence joins TRBV6-2 or TRBV6-3 and TRBJ1-5, with 11 bases lining up with TRBD1. The junction had 9 bases not matched to a gene; V was cut back by 6 bases and J by 8 bases. The CDR3 runs to 15 residues. The germline V gene encodes CDR1 MNHEY and CDR2 SVGEGT. CDR3 loop: CASSIGQGAVEPQHF. In DNA, the CDR3 is TGTGCCAGCAGCATCGGACAGGGGGCTGTTGAGCCCCAGCATTTT.

This clonotype was detected many times. The chain links TRBV7-2 to TRBJ2-7; maybe TRBD1 (6 bases). In germline, CDR1 is SGHTA, CDR2 FQGNSA. V lost 7 bases and J 1 base, leaving 14 bases between the germline ends. This CDR3 is 14 amino acids long. Written as DNA, the CDR3 is TGTGCCAGCACCATGGACAGTGGGTCCTACGAGCAGTACTTC. Protein sequence: CASTMDSGSYEQYF.

The table lists this clonotype with a few counts. CDR3 in DNA: TGTGCCAGCACTGACGTCAGGAACACTGAAGCTTTCTTT. It yields the protein CASTDVRNTEAFF. This chain connects TRBV6-2 or TRBV6-3 to TRBJ1-1, with no clear D. Germline CDR1 is MNHEY and CDR2 is SVGEGT. This CDR3 comprises 13 residues. V was clipped by 7 bases and J by 1 base, with 10 bases between them.

In the case of this clonotype: One junction end does not reproduce the germline sequence, and a read error may be involved. The DNA of the CDR3 is TGTGCCAGCAGCCCCAATGCGGGATGGGGAAACACCATATTTTTT. Translating it yields CASSPNAGWGNTIFF. V and J are TRBV7-6 and TRBJ1-3; D gene ambiguous. Germline V gene data show CDR1 as SGHVS and CDR2 as FNYEAQ. The CDR3 spans 15 residues.

This clonotype was found a few times. This sequence joins TRBV28 and TRBJ2-3; either TRBD1 or TRBD2 may supply D (5 bases each). Germline V lookup: CDR1 MDHEN, CDR2 SYDVKM. Trimming cost V 3 bases and J 2 bases, with 12 bases left between them. The CDR3 contains 15 residues. For the CDR3, the DNA is TGTGCCAGCAGTTTCGAGGGGTCCATCACAGATACGCAGTATTTT. Translation: CASSFEGSITDTQYF.

This chain connects TRBV4-3 to TRBJ2-7; the D call may be TRBD1 or TRBD2 (5 bases each). CDR1 and CDR2 from the germline V gene are LGHNA and YSLEER. The ends were cut back, 0 bases at V and 5 bases at J, with 8 bases in the middle. The CDR3 totals 13 residues. The chain's CDR3 is CASSQDWGNEQYF. CDR3 DNA sequence: TGCGCCAGCAGCCAAGACTGGGGGAACGAGCAGTACTTC.

The chain couples TRBV28 to TRBJ2-7; D is tentatively TRBD1 or TRBD2 (5 bases each). CDR1 is MDHEN and CDR2 is SYDVKM in the germline V gene. With 6 bases removed from V and 0 bases from J, the gap between germline ends came to 15 bases. The CDR3 covers 15 residues. CDR3 protein: CASREDTKNSYEQYF. The CDR3 coding sequence is TGTGCCAGCAGGGAGGACACTAAGAACTCCTACGAGCAGTACTTC.

There are a few counts of this clonotype. The chain couples TRBV3-1 to TRBJ2-4; possibly TRBD2 for D (5 bases). CDR1 LGHDT and CDR2 YNNKEL come from the germline V gene (reference sequence). The CDR3 is 15 amino acids. The V end lost 5 bases, the J end lost 1 base, and 12 bases lay between the germline ends. CDR3 amino acids: CASSEGRGAKNIQYF. Here the CDR3 DNA reads TGTGCCAGCAGCGAAGGGCGAGGGGCCAAAAACATTCAGTACTTC.

This clonotype was counted many times. The chain links TRBV27 to TRBJ1-4; D uncertain. Trimming removed 3 bases from V and 7 bases from J, with 15 bases in between. Per the germline V gene, CDR1 is MNHEY and CDR2 is SMNVEV (reference sequence). CDR3 length equals 15 residues. The CDR3 DNA sequence: TGTGCCAGCAGTTTGGCCTTCGGCCCAGGTGAAAAACTGTTTTTT. This translates into CASSLAFGPGEKLFF. The entire variable domain, with the rest obtained from reference TRBV27 and TRBJ1-4, is as follows: EAQVTQNPRYLITVTGKKLTVTCSQNMNHEYMSWYRQDPGLGLRQIYYSMNVEVTDKGDVPEGYKVSRKEKRNFPLILESPSPNQTSLYFCASSLAFGPGEKLFFGSGTQLSVL.

This chain joins TRBV5-6 and TRBJ2-7; TRBD2 aligns across 10 bases. Germline values: CDR1 SGHDT, CDR2 YYEEEE. The CDR3 loop spans 15 amino acids. After removal of 4 bases from V and 3 bases from J, the junction contained 7 bases not matched to a gene. The CDR3 region is CASSHPLAGDYEQYF. The DNA for the CDR3 is TGTGCCAGCAGCCACCCCCTAGCGGGGGACTACGAGCAGTACTTC.

A few counts support this clonotype. This chain connects TRBV28 to TRBJ1-6; D is unresolved. CDR1 and CDR2 (germline): MDHEN, SYDVKM. This CDR3 is built from 17 residues. Trimming took off 6 bases at V and 6 bases at J, with 21 bases between the two ends. For the CDR3, the DNA is TGTGCCAGCAGCCTCCTGACATTTTCAGCGGCTAATTCACCCCTCCACTTT. Translation gives CASSLLTFSAANSPLHF.

This clonotype has just a few counts. Its ends do not fully match the called genes, so a read error is possible. The gene calls are TRBV5-3 and TRBJ1-5, with D unresolved. TRBV5-3 is placed among ORFs of uncertain function. The CDR3 consists of 14 residues. In DNA form, the CDR3 reads TGTGCCAGCAGCTTCATAGGGAGCAATCAGCCCCAGCATTTT. It yields the protein CASSFIGSNQPQHF.